A single sample is the source of the 10 T cell receptor beta chains below, sequenced in a study of vaccination and CD4 T cells after COVID-19. With the Oncomine TCR Beta short-read assay, DNA from cultured CD4+ T cells was sequenced. TCRdb re-derived calls from the PCR reads in MiXCR, one entry per CDR3 protein. The sample shows about 20,000 distinct CDR3 sequences, 25% to 30% of them seen only once. Their recognized antigens are unknown. Treatment: roughly nine-day PBMC culture with coronavirus spike peptide pools or control peptides (ViraFEST assay). The sequenced sample consisted of cultured CD4+ T cells from blood. Every receptor here comes from a human donor with COVID-19.

This chain connects TRBV11-3 to TRBJ2-3; D may be TRBD2 (5 bases). The CDR3 totals 16 residues. The germline V gene encodes CDR1 SGHNT and CDR2 YENEEA. V lost 6 bases to trimming and J lost 4 bases, with 20 bases between them. The CDR3 DNA reads as TGTGCCAGCAGTCGCCGGACCGGAACGGGGTCAGATACGCAGTATTTT. Translated: CASSRRTGTGSDTQYF.

The rearrangement joins TRBV15 to TRBJ1-3; D unresolved. Trimming stripped 1 base from V and 0 bases from J, with 4 bases between. The CDR3 covers 14 residues. The germline gives CDR1 LNHNV, CDR2 YYDKDF (reference sequence). CDR3 DNA: TGTGCCACCAGCAGAGGCGACTCTGGAAACACCATATATTTT. Protein product: CATSRGDSGNTIYF.

This clonotype was found a few times. This sequence joins TRBV12-3 or TRBV12-4 and TRBJ1-2; D is undetermined. Trimming shortened V by 3 bases and J by 4 bases, and 9 bases separated the two germline ends. CDR3 length equals 13 residues. CDR3 bases: TGTGCCAGCAGTTTGGAACGGTTCTATGGCTACACCTTC. Protein sequence: CASSLERFYGYTF.

This clonotype was detected only a few times. The chain couples TRBV20-1 to TRBJ2-5; tentatively, D is TRBD2 (6 bases). With 4 bases removed from V and 2 bases from J, the gap between germline ends came to 17 bases. CDR1 DFQATT and CDR2 SNEGSKA come from the germline V gene (reference sequence). The CDR3 totals 15 residues. The chain's CDR3 is CSATRGSPQQETQYF. Written as DNA, the CDR3 is TGCAGTGCTACACGGGGGTCCCCCCAACAAGAGACCCAGTACTTC.

J is TRBJ1-1 and V is TRBV6-4; no definite D call. The CDR3 is made up of 13 amino acids. The germline V and J ends were trimmed by 4 bases and 0 bases, with 6 bases remaining between them. Germline V gives CDR1 MRHNA, CDR2 SNTAGT. The chain's CDR3 is CASSVSVNTEAFF. The CDR3 nucleotides read TGTGCCAGCAGTGTGTCGGTGAACACTGAAGCTTTCTTT.

This clonotype was counted a few times. The V gene is TRBV20-1, the J gene TRBJ2-5; 9 bases map to TRBD2. The CDR3 length is 14 residues. Germline trimming cut 5 bases from V and 1 base from J; bases unmatched to any gene: 5. Germline V gene lookup returns CDR1 DFQATT and CDR2 SNEGSKA (reference sequence). CDR3 DNA sequence: TGCAGTGCTGGCTCGGGACTAGCCCAAGAGACCCAGTACTTC. The encoded protein is CSAGSGLAQETQYF.

The chain joins TRBV2 to TRBJ2-2; perhaps TRBD1 as D (6 bases). Per germline, CDR1 SNHLY and CDR2 FYNNEI. Trimming took 7 bases from V and 6 from J, leaving 12 bases between them. The CDR3 has 13 amino acids. In DNA form, the CDR3 reads TGTGCCAGCACTGCTACAGGGCCCGGGGAGCTGTTTTTT. This encodes CASTATGPGELFF.

V and J are TRBV19 and TRBJ1-5, with 8 positions matching TRBD1. This CDR3 region has 18 residues. V dropped 8 bases and J dropped 5; count of bases not matched to a gene: 20. Germline loops: CDR1 LNHDA, CDR2 SQIVND (reference sequence). In DNA form, the CDR3 reads TGTGCCAGTTATAAGGCAGGGGGCGCAAGTTCGAGCTATCAGCCCCAGCATTTT. Protein sequence: CASYKAGGASSSYQPQHF.

This clonotype appeared a few times. V gene TRBV20-1 combines with J gene TRBJ2-3, with 9 positions matching TRBD2. V trimming: 0 bases; J trimming: 1 base; junction bases outside the gene matches: 2. CDR1 and CDR2 (germline): DFQATT, SNEGSKA (reference sequence). The CDR3 loop spans 15 amino acids. CDR3 in DNA: TGCAGTGCTAGAGATCCTAGCGGGGGCACAGATACGCAGTATTTT. This codes for CSARDPSGGTDTQYF.

This clonotype turned up a few times. The chain carries TRBV7-2 and TRBJ1-6; D is ambiguous. The V gene's germline CDR1 is SGHTA and CDR2 FQGNSA. Trimming cost V 2 bases and J 8 bases, with 13 bases left between them. There are 15 residues in the CDR3. CDR3 sequence: CASSLPLGRDSPLHF. The CDR3 DNA reads TGTGCCAGCAGCTTACCCCTTGGGAGGGATTCACCCCTCCACTTT.